This entry features one T cell receptor beta chain sequence. The entry originates in a study of OX40 agonist ivuxolimab in advanced cancers. Study-wide background: Two patients with cutaneous melanoma and one with hepatocellular carcinoma, three in total, showed partial responses.

Deletions cut 10 bases from V and 5 bases from J, with 15 bases between. This CDR3 is built from 12 residues. The germline CDR1 and CDR2 sequences are ENHRY and SYGVKD. The repertoire was sequenced with immunoSEQ multiplex PCR; TCRdb's copy has only in-frame clones and lacks some. The top ten clones hold roughly 6% of a sample with tens of thousands of clones, about 82% of them seen once. The rearrangement uses TRBV10-3 and TRBJ2-7, with D maybe TRBD2 (6 bases). This TCR was sampled from an adult with an advanced solid tumor such as melanoma, head and neck, liver or kidney cancer. The sequenced sample was CD4+ or CD8+ T cells sorted from blood, obtained in a trial of the OX40 agonist ivuxolimab. In DNA, the CDR3 is TGTGCCACCAGCGGGCAGTCGGACGAGCAGTACTTC. The encoded protein is CATSGQSDEQYF.